The 30 T cell receptor beta chains given below trace back to one sample, sequenced in a study of T cell responses to AZD1222 COVID-19 vaccine. Sequencing used immunoSEQ multiplex PCR; TCRdb keeps in-frame clones, though not all of them. Of 100,000 to 110,000 clones in the sample, around 90% are singletons; the top ten hold under 2%. The sequenced sample was peripheral blood, obtained on day 0 of AZD1222 vaccination. The receptor set was obtained from an adult in good health.

The chain couples TRBV13 to TRBJ1-2, with D uncertain. Germline V CDR1 and CDR2: PRHDT, FYEKMQ (reference sequence). This CDR3 is 13 amino acids long. Trimming removed 0 bases from V and 4 bases from J, with 6 bases in between. The CDR3 sequence is CASSLGVFYGYTF. CDR3 nucleotides: TGTGCCAGCAGCTTAGGCGTTTTCTATGGCTACACCTTC.

The rearrangement uses TRBV2 and TRBJ2-2, with D possibly called TRBD1 or TRBD2 (6 bases each). The CDR3 is made up of 14 amino acids. Between the trimmed V and J ends, which lost 6 bases and 1 base, there was a span of 9 bases. Per germline, CDR1 SNHLY and CDR2 FYNNEI. CDR3 bases: TGTGCCAGCAGGGGGGGCCTGAACACCGGGGAGCTGTTTTTT. Residues: CASRGGLNTGELFF.

In DNA form, the CDR3 reads TGTGCCAGCAGTTACTCTACAGGCGGGGACACTGAAGCTTTCTTT. Protein sequence: CASSYSTGGDTEAFF. The V and J genes are TRBV6-5 and TRBJ1-1, with D maybe TRBD1 (5 bases). The CDR3 consists of 15 residues. V was cut by 0 bases and J by 3 bases, with 11 bases left in between. Per germline, CDR1 MNHEY and CDR2 SVGAGI.

V is TRBV4-1 and J is TRBJ1-2; unclear D gene. Trimming cost V 1 base and J 3 bases, with 12 bases left between them. This CDR3 has 15 residues. Germline loops: CDR1 MGHRA, CDR2 YSYEKL. The CDR3 bases are TGCGCCAGCAGCCAAGGGTCAAGCATGTACTATGGCTACACCTTC. Translating gives CASSQGSSMYYGYTF.

The chain joins TRBV5-1 to TRBJ2-2, with D perhaps TRBD2 (5 bases). This CDR3 is built from 16 residues. The germline gives CDR1 SGHRS, CDR2 YFSETQ. Trimming left V 0 bases short and J 6 bases short, with 15 bases between. In nucleotides, the CDR3 is TGCGCCAGCAGCTTGGAAATCGGGGTGCGGGCCGGGGAGCTGTTTTTT. Its protein product is CASSLEIGVRAGELFF.

The chain is built from TRBV5-1 and TRBJ2-3, with 10 bases lining up with TRBD2. The germline V gene encodes CDR1 SGHRS and CDR2 YFSETQ. Trimming took 0 bases from V and 2 from J; bases not matched to a gene: 12. CDR3 length: 19 amino acids. The CDR3 protein is CASSLGLAGGPTSTDTQYF. CDR3 in DNA: TGCGCCAGCAGCTTGGGGTTAGCGGGAGGCCCAACGTCCACAGATACGCAGTATTTT. Drawing the rest from reference TRBV5-1 and TRBJ2-3, the complete variable domain is KAGVTQTPRYLIKTRGQQVTLSCSPISGHRSVSWYQQTPGQGLQFLFEYFSETQRNKGNFPGRFSGRQFSNSRSEMNVSTLELGDSALYLCASSLGLAGGPTSTDTQYFGPGTRLTVL.

This clone was counted a few times. For the CDR3, the DNA is TGTGCCAGCAGTGTTCATGCGCAGAATAACTATGGCTACACCTTC. Protein product: CASSVHAQNNYGYTF. This chain joins TRBV2 and TRBJ1-2; D unresolved. Trimming took 4 bases from V and 1 from J, leaving 13 bases between them. CDR3 length: 15 residues. CDR1 and CDR2 from the germline V gene are SNHLY and FYNNEI.

This clone was observed once. The V gene is TRBV9, the J gene TRBJ2-5, with 10 bases identical to TRBD2. V gave up 1 base and J gave up 5 bases; unmatched junction bases: 2. The CDR3 extends over 14 amino acids. Germline V CDR1 and CDR2: SGDLS, YYNGEE. CDR3 in amino acids: CASSVLAGEETQYF. Here the CDR3 DNA reads TGTGCCAGCAGCGTACTAGCGGGAGAGGAGACCCAGTACTTC.

This clone was recorded a few times. This chain uses TRBV4-1 with TRBJ2-3, with a weak D call TRBD2 (5 bases). The germline gives CDR1 MGHRA, CDR2 YSYEKL. The CDR3 contains 14 residues. V dropped 6 bases and J dropped 4 bases, with 14 bases sitting between them. CDR3 nucleotides: TGCGCCAGCAGGGACCGGGGTGCCTCAGATACGCAGTATTTT. This gives the protein CASRDRGASDTQYF.

Regarding this clone: At one of its ends the junction is not consistent with the germline gene, which may arise from a read error. J is TRBJ1-5 and V is TRBV6-5; the D is unclear. This CDR3 comprises 13 residues. CDR1 and CDR2 (germline): MNHEY, SVGAGI. CDR3 protein: CASSDSGDQPQHF. The CDR3 DNA is TGTGCCAGCAGTGACTCGGGAGATCAGCCCCAGCATTTT.

The genes are TRBV3-1 (or the pseudogene TRBV3-2) and TRBJ2-5; TRBD1 matches 9 bases. Trimming at V came to 7 bases and at J to 1 base, leaving 4 bases not matched to a gene. From germline, CDR1 is LGHDT and CDR2 YNNKEL (reference sequence). This CDR3 has 14 residues. The CDR3 bases are TGTGCCAGCACTCGACAGGGGGTCCAAGAGACCCAGTACTTC. This translates into CASTRQGVQETQYF.

The rearrangement links TRBV6-6 to TRBJ1-1, with D possibly matching TRBD1 (5 bases). With 2 bases removed from V and 1 base from J, the gap between germline ends came to 8 bases. The CDR3 is made up of 14 amino acids. The germline V gene has CDR1 MNHNY and CDR2 SVGAGI (reference sequence). CDR3 in DNA: TGTGCCAGCAGTTACAATGGGGGGAACACTGAAGCTTTCTTT. As protein: CASSYNGGNTEAFF.

The chain couples TRBV7-8 to TRBJ2-3; 7 nucleotides line up with TRBD2. CDR1 and CDR2 (germline): SGHVS, FQNEAQ. This CDR3 comprises 15 residues. V lost 6 bases, J lost 6 bases, and 12 bases stayed unmatched. Here the CDR3 reads CASSLALAIADTQYF. In DNA, the CDR3 is TGTGCCAGCAGTTTGGCACTAGCGATCGCGGATACGCAGTATTTT.

This clone was seen once. V is TRBV24-1 and J is TRBJ2-2; D not certain. Looked up from germline, CDR1 is KGHDR and CDR2 is SFDVKD. V was shortened by 7 bases and J by 6 bases, with 17 bases between the two germline ends. This CDR3 comprises 15 residues. The DNA for the CDR3 is TGTGCCACCAGCCATCCCATAAAAATTTCCGGGGAGCTGTTTTTT. Protein product: CATSHPIKISGELFF.

This clone was observed once. The rearrangement links TRBV4-2 to TRBJ1-2; D remains ambiguous. The CDR3 loop spans 16 amino acids. The V gene's germline CDR1 is LGHNA and CDR2 YNFKEQ. V lost 1 base and J lost 4, with 16 bases in between. The CDR3 DNA sequence: TGTGCCAGCAGCCAAGGTAGCTACGGAACCTTCTATGGCTACACCTTC. It yields the protein CASSQGSYGTFYGYTF.

The CDR3, as DNA: TGTGCCAGCAGCCACGGGGGGACTATTGCTTCTGGGGAGACCCAGTACTTC. Translating it yields CASSHGGTIASGETQYF. This sequence joins TRBV27 and TRBJ2-5; TRBD2 agrees at 7 bases. The CDR3 covers 17 residues. Trimming took 6 bases from V and 5 from J; bases not matched to a gene: 18. Germline CDR1 reads MNHEY; CDR2 reads SMNVEV (reference sequence).

Comment on this clone: The same CDR3 arises from other DNA sequences in this sample as well. This chain connects TRBV19 to TRBJ1-1; tentative D call: TRBD1 (5 bases). V was pared by 3 bases and J by 2 bases, with 7 bases between. The germline CDR1 and CDR2 sequences are LNHDA and SQIVND (reference sequence). The CDR3 consists of 13 residues. The CDR3 loop reads CASSMQGNTEAFF. For the CDR3, the DNA is TGTGCCAGTAGTATGCAGGGCAACACTGAAGCTTTCTTT.

The chain joins TRBV7-8 to TRBJ2-2; TRBD2 is a possible D gene (6 bases). Trimming stripped 0 bases from V and 7 bases from J, with 15 bases between. CDR1 SGHVS and CDR2 FQNEAQ come from the germline V gene. This CDR3 spans 16 amino acids. The CDR3 loop is CASSLAGGRVLGELFF. The CDR3 DNA reads as TGTGCCAGCAGCTTAGCCGGGGGTAGGGTTCTCGGGGAGCTGTTTTTT. The whole variable domain, filled in from reference TRBV7-8 and TRBJ2-2, reads GAGVSQSPRYKVAKRGQDVALRCDPISGHVSLFWYQQALGQGPEFLTYFQNEAQLDKSGLPSDRFFAERPEGSVSTLKIQRTQQEDSAVYLCASSLAGGRVLGELFFGEGSRLTVL.

This sequence joins TRBV19 and TRBJ2-7, with no clear D. The CDR3 is 13 residues long. V was trimmed by 5 bases and J by 3 bases, leaving 11 bases between them. The germline gives CDR1 LNHDA, CDR2 SQIVND (reference sequence). CDR3 DNA sequence: TGTGCCAGTAGTGTGGCACCTTACTACGAGCAGTACTTC. Its translation is CASSVAPYYEQYF.

V gene TRBV9 combines with J gene TRBJ1-2; D is unresolved. Looked up from germline, CDR1 is SGDLS and CDR2 is YYNGEE. This CDR3 is 19 amino acids long. With 0 bases removed from V and 2 bases from J, the gap between germline ends came to 23 bases. The CDR3 sequence: CASSVVSGRPIGLNYGYTF. CDR3 nucleotide sequence: TGTGCCAGCAGCGTAGTCTCGGGCCGACCGATAGGTTTGAACTATGGCTACACCTTC.

The rearrangement uses TRBV21-1 and TRBJ2-1; the table's D call TRBD2 went unverified against the DNA. TRBV21-1 represents a pseudogene. The CDR3 contains 17 residues. The CDR3 DNA is TGTGCCAGCAGGGATGGGTCTAGCGGGAGGGCCGAGCGTGAGCAGTTCTTC. This sequence encodes CASRDGSSGRAEREQFF.

About this clone: Additional DNA sequences in this sample encode the identical CDR3. The V and J genes are TRBV5-1 and TRBJ1-1; 8 bases line up with TRBD1. CDR3 length: 14 amino acids. Looked up from germline, CDR1 is SGHRS and CDR2 is YFSETQ. V dropped 0 bases and J dropped 4; count of bases not matched to a gene: 2. Here the CDR3 reads CASSLGQGRTEAFF. As DNA, the CDR3 is TGCGCCAGCAGCTTGGGACAGGGGCGCACTGAAGCTTTCTTT.

This rearrangement joins TRBV19 to TRBJ2-1; 9 bases align to TRBD2. Trimming removed 0 bases from V and 9 bases from J; junction bases left unmatched: 12. CDR1 and CDR2 from the germline V gene are LNHDA and SQIVND (reference sequence). The CDR3 is 17 residues long. CDR3 in amino acids: CASSIDSLAGFISEQFF. In nucleotides, the CDR3 is TGTGCCAGTAGTATAGATAGCCTAGCGGGGTTCATAAGTGAGCAGTTCTTC.

The chain recombines TRBV28 with TRBJ1-4, with D uncertain. From germline, CDR1 is MDHEN and CDR2 SYDVKM. V was shortened by 4 bases and J by 8 bases, with 5 bases between the two germline ends. The CDR3 loop spans 11 amino acids. CDR3: CASSSLEKLFF. The CDR3 nucleotides are TGTGCCAGCAGTTCCCTCGAAAAACTGTTTTTT. Based on the CDR3 plus reference TRBV28 and TRBJ1-4, the full variable domain is DVKVTQSSRYLVKRTGEKVFLECVQDMDHENMFWYRQDPGLGLRLIYFSYDVKMKEKGDIPEGYSVSREKKERFSLILESASTNQTSMYLCASSSLEKLFFGSGTQLSVL.

The rearrangement uses TRBV6-5 and TRBJ1-1; no clear D. Germline CDR1 and CDR2: MNHEY and SVGAGI. V was shortened by 6 bases and J by 2 bases, with 13 bases between the two germline ends. CDR3 size: 14 residues. CDR3 nucleotides: TGTGCCAGCAGCGACACGGAGGTAAACACTGAAGCTTTCTTT. Translated, it gives CASSDTEVNTEAFF.

The sample holds a few counts of this clone. The chain is built from TRBV28 and TRBJ2-1, with D maybe TRBD2 (6 bases). The germline CDR1 and CDR2 sequences are MDHEN and SYDVKM. Trimming left V 1 base short and J 0 bases short, with 13 bases between. This CDR3 has 17 residues. In DNA form, the CDR3 reads TGTGCCAGCAGTTTATTTAGCGGTTCTAGCTCCTACAATGAGCAGTTCTTC. It specifies CASSLFSGSSSYNEQFF.

The V and J genes are TRBV5-5 and TRBJ2-7; 8 nucleotides agree with TRBD2. The V gene's germline CDR1 is SGHKS and CDR2 YYEKEE (reference sequence). CDR3 length equals 16 residues. V was pared by 4 bases and J by 2 bases, with 11 bases of the junction left unmatched. The CDR3 protein is CASSRGTSGSTYEQYF. DNA for the CDR3: TGTGCCAGCAGCCGGGGAACTAGCGGATCGACCTACGAGCAGTACTTC.

The rearrangement uses TRBV7-2 and TRBJ2-1; 7 bases are shared with TRBD2. V lost 3 bases to trimming and J lost 5 bases; unmatched junction nucleotides: 7. CDR3 length: 15 residues. The germline gives CDR1 SGHTA, CDR2 FQGNSA. CDR3 nucleotides: TGTGCCAGCAGCTTTGTCGGGACTACGCACAATGAGCAGTTCTTC. Translating it yields CASSFVGTTHNEQFF.

The gene calls are TRBV7-3 and TRBJ1-6; 7 bases are a match to TRBD1. This CDR3 is built from 14 residues. With 4 bases clipped from V and 5 bases from J, the junction kept 2 bases outside the gene matches. Germline CDR1 reads SGHTA; CDR2 reads FQGTGA. The CDR3 protein is CASSSQGHNSPLHF. The CDR3 region has the DNA TGTGCCAGCAGCTCACAGGGGCATAATTCACCCCTCCACTTT.

In its sample, this clone was seen a few times. This same CDR3 is encoded by further DNA sequences in the sample. The gene calls are TRBV12-3 or TRBV12-4 and TRBJ2-1; D gene ambiguous. V lost 8 bases, J lost 4 bases, and 12 bases lay in between. The CDR3 extends over 13 amino acids. The CDR3 is CASSFGPYNEQFF. The DNA of the CDR3 is TGTGCCAGCTCATTTGGGCCTTACAATGAGCAGTTCTTC.